The clone carrying this TCR beta chain was counted ten times or more. The data are from a study of T-cell reconstitution after alpha-beta-depleted transplantation in children. Researchers prepared the TCRbeta library using unique molecular identifiers, the study reports. Each CDR3 protein gets one entry after TCRdb re-called the PCR reads with MiXCR. The sample carries 190,000 or so distinct CDR3 sequences, approximately 6.6% recorded once. The receptor was derived from a human donor who donated a stem cell graft to a child with Wiskott-Aldrich syndrome. Here the sequenced sample was PBMCs from the stem cell graft donor, taken from the stem cell graft.

CDR3 in DNA: TGCGCCAGCAGCTTGGGGCAGTCTGGTTCACCCCTCCACTTT. Its translation: CASSLGQSGSPLHF. The J gene is TRBJ1-6, the V gene TRBV5-1; D gene unclear. With 0 bases removed from V and 9 bases from J, the gap between germline ends came to 10 bases. Germline CDR1 reads SGHRS; CDR2 reads YFSETQ. The CDR3 is 14 residues long.